One T cell receptor (beta chain) is described in this entry. V shed 3 bases and J shed 8 bases, with 33 bases lying between them. This CDR3 contains 20 residues. Germline V gene data show CDR1 as SGDLS and CDR2 as YYNGEE. PCR was performed using 60 Vbeta and 13 Jbeta primers. The protocol was immunoSEQ multiplex PCR, while the TCRdb copy is restricted to in-frame clones and leaves out a portion. The repertoire includes tens of thousands of clones, about 79% of them detected once, and approximately 5.7% sits in the top ten. This sample is drawn from a study of cytomegalovirus exposure and HLA in healthy donors. Samples came from healthy bone marrow donors.

The clonotype was recovered from a female donor in good health and CMV-seronegative. The gene calls are TRBV9 and TRBJ2-4; perhaps TRBD2 as D (7 bases). The source material was PBMCs. CDR3 amino acids: CASSAGRRDPGAGAWDIQYF. CDR3 DNA: TGTGCCAGCAGCGCCGGCCGGAGGGACCCCGGGGCGGGGGCCTGGGACATTCAGTACTTC.